Listed below are T cell receptor beta chains from one sample, sequenced in a study of control samples from healthy donors and cancer patients. Produced via immunoSEQ multiplex PCR; TCRdb's table is partial and in-frame only. The sample includes about 130,000 clones, roughly 92% of them seen just once. Sequenced sample: blood. The receptor source for this set is a man aged 18 to 30 in good health. Both conserved end residues are part of each CDR3. Each record gives: V gene, D gene, J gene, clone size, CDR3 DNA, CDR3 protein. A D gene is named only where the DNA matches it firmly. Expanded clones are given a class, and other clones once, few, many or no size at all.

TRBV4-2	TRBD1	TRBJ1-6	.	TGTGCCAGCAGCCGAGGACAGGAAACTAATTCACCCCTCCACTTT	CASSRGQETNSPLHF
TRBV30	TRBD1	TRBJ1-2	.	TGTGCCTGGGGAGCAGGGGGCAATGGCTACACCTTC	CAWGAGGNGYTF
TRBV3-1/TRBV3-2	.	TRBJ1-5	.	TGTGCCAGCAGCCTGCAGGGTCAGCCCCAGCATTTT	CASSLQGQPQHF
TRBV12-3/TRBV12-4	.	TRBJ2-5	.	TGTGCCAGCAGTTCCCAGGGTGGGACCCAGTACTTC	CASSSQGGTQYF
TRBV29-1	.	TRBJ2-7	.	TGCAGCGTTGGGGTCCGGTCCTACGAGCAGTACTTC	CSVGVRSYEQYF
TRBV3-1/TRBV3-2	.	TRBJ1-2	.	TGTGCCAGCAGCCAACTAACATCCTACACCTTC	CASSQLTSYTF
TRBV7-3	TRBD2	TRBJ2-3	.	TGTGCCAGCAGCTTAACGGGTAGCGGGGGGGCCGCAGATACGCAGTATTTT	CASSLTGSGGAADTQYF
TRBV30	TRBD2	TRBJ2-1	.	TGTGCCTGGAGTGTACAGGCTAGCGGGGTTGGTGAGCAGTTCTTC	CAWSVQASGVGEQFF
TRBV7-9	.	TRBJ2-5	once	TGTGCCAGCAGCTTATGGGGGGCTCAAGAGACCCAGTACTTC	CASSLWGAQETQYF
TRBV4-2	TRBD2	TRBJ2-2	.	TGTGCCAGCACCGAGGGACTAGCGGGGGGGCCCGGCACCGGGGAGCTGTTTTTT	CASTEGLAGGPGTGELFF
TRBV27	TRBD1	TRBJ1-1	.	TGTGCCAGCAGTACATGGACAGGGCATTCGACTGAAGCTTTCTTT	CASSTWTGHSTEAFF
TRBV5-1	TRBD1	TRBJ2-3	.	TGCGCCAGCAGCTACTCCGGGACAGTGGCAGATACGCAGTATTTT	CASSYSGTVADTQYF
TRBV9	.	TRBJ1-3	.	TGTGCCAGCAGCGTCCCCCGGGACGGAATCTCTGGAAACACCATATATTTT	CASSVPRDGISGNTIYF
TRBV27	.	TRBJ2-7	.	TGTGCCAGCGGGTTTTGGCAGGGGACTGAGGCCTACGAGCAGTACTTC	CASGFWQGTEAYEQYF
TRBV2	TRBD1	TRBJ1-4	.	TGTGCCAGCAGTCAAGACAGGGGCACTAATGAAAAACTGTTTTTT	CASSQDRGTNEKLFF
TRBV5-1	.	TRBJ2-5	.	TGCGCCAGCAGCTCCTTGGACCAGCCATTGGAGACCCAGTACTTC	CASSSLDQPLETQYF
TRBV28	.	TRBJ2-7	once	TGTGCCAGCAGGCGCAATTCCTACGAGCAGTACTTC	CASRRNSYEQYF
TRBV5-1	.	TRBJ2-1	.	TGCGCCAGCAGCCCCCTGGTTGGAAACAATGAGCAGTTCTTC	CASSPLVGNNEQFF
TRBV7-9	TRBD1	TRBJ1-3	.	TGTGCCAGCCGAGAACAGGGGGCGAAGGGAAACACCATATATTTT	CASREQGAKGNTIYF
TRBV6-5	TRBD1	TRBJ2-7	once	TGTGCCAGCAGCCTCCCGGACAGGCGCGAGCAGTACTTC	CASSLPDRREQYF
TRBV12-3/TRBV12-4	.	TRBJ2-2	.	TGTGCCATCTTCATGGGTACCGGGGAGCTGTTTTTT	CAIFMGTGELFF
TRBV29-1	TRBD2	TRBJ2-3	.	TGCAGCACCCAACAACGGGAGGGGGGTACGCAGTATTTT	CSTQQREGGTQYF
TRBV2	.	TRBJ2-7	.	TGTGCCAGCAGTGAGAACACCTACGAGCAGTACTTC	CASSENTYEQYF
TRBV18	TRBD1	TRBJ1-2	.	TGTGCCAGCTCACCACCCCGGACAGGGGGCGCCTATGGCTACACCTTC	CASSPPRTGGAYGYTF
TRBV4-1	TRBD2	TRBJ2-5	.	TGCGCCAGCAGCCCCTGGGGGGGGACCGAAGAGACCCAGTACTTC	CASSPWGGTEETQYF
TRBV4-1	.	TRBJ2-5	.	TGCGCCAGCAGCCAAGGGCTCAGGGACCCGACCCAGTACTTC	CASSQGLRDPTQYF
TRBV30	.	TRBJ2-1	once	TGTGCCTGGACCAGGGCACCAATGAGGTACAATGAGCAGTTCTTC	CAWTRAPMRYNEQFF
TRBV24-1	.	TRBJ2-3	.	TGTGCCACCAGTGATTTGGCAGATACGCAGTATTTT	CATSDLADTQYF
TRBV6-5	TRBD1	TRBJ1-3	.	TGTGCCAGCAGCCTCGGGAGGGACAGCCGAAACACCATATATTTT	CASSLGRDSRNTIYF
TRBV11-3	TRBD1	TRBJ1-1	once	TGTGCCAGCATCGCCACAAACCCAGGGGGGACTTTCTTT	CASIATNPGGTFF
TRBV7-9	TRBD1	TRBJ2-7	once	TGTGCCAGCACCAGGGACAGGGCCAGGTCCTACGAGCAGTACTTC	CASTRDRARSYEQYF
TRBV6-5	TRBD1	TRBJ1-3	.	TGTGCCAGCAGTCCTAGGACAGGGCGGGGAAACACCATATATTTT	CASSPRTGRGNTIYF
TRBV2	TRBD2	TRBJ2-5	.	TGTGCCAGCAGTGAAGGGACTAGCGGGGGCCTCCATCAAGAGACCCAGTACTTC	CASSEGTSGGLHQETQYF
TRBV5-4	.	TRBJ2-5	.	TGTGCCAGCAGCTTGGGGCAGTATATCCAAGAGACCCAGTACTTC	CASSLGQYIQETQYF
TRBV18	TRBD1	TRBJ1-6	.	TGTGCCAGCTCGCCACCGGACAGGGGAGCCTCACCCCTCCACTTT	CASSPPDRGASPLHF
TRBV10-3	TRBD1	TRBJ2-7	.	TGTGCCATCAGTGGGAAGACAGGGGACTACGAGCAGTACTTC	CAISGKTGDYEQYF
TRBV12-5	TRBD1	TRBJ1-1	.	TGTGCTAGTGGTTTGGTACTGGCCAGGACAGGGAACACTGAAGCTTTCTTT	CASGLVLARTGNTEAFF
TRBV5-6	.	TRBJ2-3	.	TGTGCCAGCAGCTACGGACTTCCAGATACGCAGTATTTT	CASSYGLPDTQYF
TRBV7-9	TRBD2	TRBJ2-7	.	TGTGCCAGCAGCTTCGGACTAGCGACGTCCTACGAGCAGTACTTC	CASSFGLATSYEQYF
TRBV6-5	.	TRBJ1-2	.	TGTGCCAGCAGTTACTCAGGTCTTCACTATGGCTACACCTTC	CASSYSGLHYGYTF
TRBV7-2	TRBD2	TRBJ2-2	few	TGTGCCGGCGGGAGCACCGGGGAGCTGTTTTTT	CAGGSTGELFF
TRBV25-1	.	TRBJ1-1	.	TGTGCCAGCAGTGAAGCAGGGGTTAACACTGAAGCTTTCTTT	CASSEAGVNTEAFF
TRBV27	TRBD1	TRBJ1-1	.	TGTGCCAGCAGTCGGACAGGGAGTTTGATGAACACTGAAGCTTTCTTT	CASSRTGSLMNTEAFF
TRBV2	.	TRBJ2-2	.	TGTGCCGGAACGACAACCAGGAACACCGGGGAGCTGTTTTTT	CAGTTTRNTGELFF
TRBV9	TRBD1	TRBJ2-5	.	TGTGCCAGCAGCCAAGCAGGGGGCGCCGCCGGGGAGACCCAGTACTTC	CASSQAGGAAGETQYF
TRBV4-1	.	TRBJ1-2	once	TGCGCCAGCAGCCAAGAGTCTGGGGCAGGACGTGGCTACACCTTC	CASSQESGAGRGYTF
TRBV5-1	TRBD2	TRBJ2-3	.	TGCGCCAGCAGCCTGGGACTAGCGGGGACTTACACAGATACGCAGTATTTT	CASSLGLAGTYTDTQYF
TRBV2	.	TRBJ1-5	.	TGTGCCAGCACCGGACGGAATGAAAATCAGCCCCAGCATTTT	CASTGRNENQPQHF
TRBV11-2	.	TRBJ1-2	.	TGTGCCAGCAGGCAACTGGGACAATCCCTGCGAAGTGGCTACACCTTC	CASRQLGQSLRSGYTF
TRBV19	.	TRBJ2-7	once	TGTGCCAGTAGTATAGGTCCGTGGTCCTACGAGCAGTACTTC	CASSIGPWSYEQYF
TRBV7-9	TRBD2	TRBJ2-3	.	TGTGCCAGCAGCCCGATAGCGGGAGCAAGCACAGATACGCAGTATTTT	CASSPIAGASTDTQYF
TRBV18	.	TRBJ1-5	.	TGTGCCAGCTCACCCCCAAGCCCGGGGGGTCAGCCCCAGCATTTT	CASSPPSPGGQPQHF
TRBV4-1	.	TRBJ1-3	.	TGCGCCAGCAGCCAAGATCCGGGGGCTGGAAACACCATATATTTT	CASSQDPGAGNTIYF
TRBV21-1	.	TRBJ1-5	.	TGTGCCAGCAGCGAGGGAAGATCCAGTCGAGAGAGTAACAATCAGCCCCAGCATTTT	CASSEGRSSRESNNQPQHF